This passage covers 11 T cell receptor beta chains from one sample sequenced in a study of blood T cell repertoires in COVID-19. Using immunoSEQ multiplex PCR, the repertoire was profiled, and TCRdb retains in-frame clones only, with some absent. The data hold roughly 150,000 clones, with approximately 90% observed a single time. Sequenced material: peripheral blood. The receptors were gathered from a human donor in a cohort sampled during active COVID-19.

The chain carries TRBV9 and TRBJ2-7; TRBD1 matches at 7 bases. This CDR3 spans 14 amino acids. V was pared by 3 bases and J by 5 bases, with 8 bases of the junction left unmatched. Germline-derived CDR1 and CDR2 are SGDLS and YYNGEE. CDR3 bases: TGTGCCAGCAGCGCTTCGGACAGGTCCCACGAGCAGTACTTC. The encoded protein is CASSASDRSHEQYF. Using reference TRBV9 and TRBJ2-7 for the parts outside the CDR3, the full variable domain is DSGVTQTPKHLITATGQRVTLRCSPRSGDLSVYWYQQSLDQGLQFLIQYYNGEERAKGNILERFSAQQFPDLHSELNLSSLELGDSALYFCASSASDRSHEQYFGPGTRLTVT.

The rearrangement joins TRBV9 to TRBJ2-7; TRBD1 aligns across 9 bases. The CDR3 totals 13 residues. CDR1 SGDLS and CDR2 YYNGEE come from the germline V gene. V gave up 3 bases and J gave up 4 bases; unmatched junction bases: 2. In DNA, the CDR3 is TGTGCCAGCAGCGGACAGGGGGGGTACGAGCAGTACTTC. Its translation is CASSGQGGYEQYF. Complete variable domain (other parts from reference TRBV9 and TRBJ2-7): DSGVTQTPKHLITATGQRVTLRCSPRSGDLSVYWYQQSLDQGLQFLIQYYNGEERAKGNILERFSAQQFPDLHSELNLSSLELGDSALYFCASSGQGGYEQYFGPGTRLTVT.

This rearrangement joins TRBV5-6 to TRBJ2-7; 15 bases map to TRBD2. Germline V gene lookup returns CDR1 SGHDT and CDR2 YYEEEE. J lost 1 base, V lost 4 bases, and 12 bases had no gene match. The CDR3 has 19 residues. The CDR3 sequence: CASSLRRTSGRAFSYEQYF. As DNA, the CDR3 is TGTGCCAGCAGCCTCCGGCGGACTAGCGGGAGGGCCTTTTCCTACGAGCAGTACTTC. Full variable domain (rest looked up from reference TRBV5-6 and TRBJ2-7): DAGVTQSPTHLIKTRGQQVTLRCSPKSGHDTVSWYQQALGQGPQFIFQYYEEEERQRGNFPDRFSGHQFPNYSSELNVNALLLGDSALYLCASSLRRTSGRAFSYEQYFGPGTRLTVT.

As concerns this clone: The sample holds other DNA sequences that translate to the same CDR3. The genes are TRBV9 and TRBJ2-7; 10 bases are shared with TRBD2. Germline V gene lookup returns CDR1 SGDLS and CDR2 YYNGEE. The J segment lost 4 bases and the V segment lost 4 bases, leaving 5 bases of the junction unmatched. The CDR3 is 14 residues long. CDR3 sequence (DNA): TGTGCCAGCAGCATTAGCGGGGGGTCTTACGAGCAGTACTTC. This codes for CASSISGGSYEQYF.

The chain uses TRBV10-3 and TRBJ2-1, with a possible D match to TRBD2 (7 bases). This CDR3 contains 13 residues. The V end was cut by 4 bases, the J end by 9 bases, with 13 bases between. The germline V gene has CDR1 ENHRY and CDR2 SYGVKD. This CDR3 reads CAISVGGGGEQFF. The CDR3 DNA reads as TGTGCCATCAGTGTTGGGGGAGGGGGTGAGCAGTTCTTC.

The chain is built from TRBV19 and TRBJ1-5; D remains unclear. Germline loops: CDR1 LNHDA, CDR2 SQIVND (reference sequence). Trimming took off 1 base at V and 6 bases at J, with 13 bases between the two ends. The CDR3 is 15 residues long. CDR3 nucleotide sequence: TGTGCCAGTAGTATAGGTCCCGGGCGGGGTCAGCCCCAGCATTTT. This translates into CASSIGPGRGQPQHF.

The chain is built from TRBV2 and TRBJ2-7, with 7 bases that match TRBD1. The germline V gene encodes CDR1 SNHLY and CDR2 FYNNEI. This CDR3 region has 12 residues. The V gene end was trimmed by 7 bases and the J gene end by 7 bases; junction bases not matched to a gene: 7. The CDR3 reads CASIDRVREQYF. In DNA form, the CDR3 reads TGTGCCAGCATCGACAGGGTGCGAGAGCAGTACTTC.

The CDR3 DNA sequence: TGTGCCAGCAGACCTAGCGGGGGGGCCCCCAATGAGCAGTTCTTC. This translates into CASRPSGGAPNEQFF. The gene calls are TRBV6-6 and TRBJ2-1; 12 bases line up with TRBD2. The CDR3 spans 15 residues. Trimming at V came to 6 bases and at J to 6 bases, leaving 6 bases not matched to a gene. CDR1 and CDR2 from the germline V gene are MNHNY and SVGAGI (reference sequence).

The gene calls are TRBV5-1 and TRBJ1-1; D is perhaps TRBD1 (5 bases). The CDR3 spans 14 residues. Deletions cut 0 bases from V and 3 bases from J, with 9 bases between. The V gene's germline CDR1 is SGHRS and CDR2 YFSETQ. CDR3 in amino acids: CASSLGQSYTEAFF. In nucleotides, the CDR3 is TGCGCCAGCAGCTTGGGACAGTCTTACACTGAAGCTTTCTTT.

This clone was seen a handful of times. The V call is TRBV21-1, the J call TRBJ1-2; TRBD1 is the table's D call and was not checked against the DNA. TRBV21-1 is a pseudogene. This CDR3 has 13 residues. CDR3 amino acids: CASSKAGQGGYTF. The CDR3 nucleotides are TGTGCCAGCAGCAAAGCGGGCCAGGGGGGCTACACCTTC.

The chain has TRBV5-1 and TRBJ2-3; the match to TRBD2 covers 11 bases. CDR3 length equals 16 residues. The germline V gene encodes CDR1 SGHRS and CDR2 YFSETQ. J gave up 5 bases and V 0 bases, and 5 bases lay outside the gene matches. CDR3 region: CASSLGLAGGKDTQYF. Written as DNA, the CDR3 is TGCGCCAGCAGCTTGGGGCTAGCGGGGGGAAAAGATACGCAGTATTTT.